The clone carrying this T cell receptor beta chain was found a few times. The CDR3 totals 16 residues. As originally analysed: Reference gene primer amplification in the assay estimated nucleated cell counts. This table comes from immunoSEQ multiplex PCR, and its TCRdb copy is limited to in-frame clones, with some not included. The V and J calls and clone size were taken over from that table, and D and trimming were inferred from the DNA. The profile shows about 400,000 clones, roughly 86% of them singletons. The sample belongs to a study of blood T cell repertoires in COVID-19. Participant ages covered roughly 18 to 89 years across 24 US areas. In assigning cohorts, the study relied on participant-reported clinical history.

This sequence originates from a woman aged 40 to 55 with acute COVID-19. The sequenced sample was PBMCs or T cells enriched from blood (not recorded which). The gene calls are TRBV12-1 and TRBJ2-1; the DNA was not compared with TRBD2, the D call given in the table. TRBV12-1 is annotated as a pseudogene. CDR3 residues: CASSFFPPGGQNEQFF. The CDR3 DNA is TGTGCCAGCAGCTTTTTTCCTCCCGGGGGGCAGAATGAGCAGTTCTTC.